Sequencing of this TCR beta chain was carried out in a study of regulatory T cells in long-lasting Graves disease listed by TCRdb under 2021. Some background on the complete study: Newly diagnosed Graves' disease patients had taken antithyroid drugs for less than 3 months. The study was conducted in China and was registered as a clinical trial. A total of roughly 35 samples were covered by TCR sequencing, comprising some 13 persistent and approximately 20 newly diagnosed Graves' disease patients. Patients with persistent Graves' disease were compared with patients with newly diagnosed Graves' disease using TCR sequencing and RNA sequencing of peripheral blood.

The time point label on this specimen signifies: newly diagnosed GD, antithyroid drugs for less than 3 months. RNA was extracted from PBMCs in TRIzol for both TCR sequencing and RNA sequencing. The diagnosis of Graves' disease followed American Thyroid Association guidelines. Patients for the study were recruited at an endocrinology department in Xi'an, China. From each patient, around 9 milliliters of peripheral blood was collected into an EDTA anticoagulant tube. Ficoll Paque Plus density gradient separation was used to isolate PBMCs, and no further T cell sorting was performed. An Agilent 2100 Bioanalyzer and agarose gel were used to assess RNA quality, and a NanoDrop 2000 was used to measure RNA concentration. Paper-wide results and their limitations: The small sample size was acknowledged by the authors as a limitation that may reduce accuracy. TRBV28, TRBJ1-2 and TRBJ2-5 were preferentially used in persistent disease, while TRBV20-1 and TRBJ2-1 were favored in newly diagnosed disease. Only peripheral blood was studied, because thyroid tissue, the primary lesion, was inaccessible. Compared with newly diagnosed patients, patients with persistent Graves' disease had lower TCR Shannon entropy and fewer highly expanded clones, which suggests clonal expansion. Sequencing and analysis were restricted to the TCR beta chain. Persistent patients shared more public clonotypes among themselves (roughly 2,700) than newly diagnosed patients did (roughly 910).

In regard to this clonotype: The antigen it recognizes is unknown. No qualities accompany the bases; no much larger clone lies one base away.

Libraries came from multiplex PCR. Instrument used: Illumina HiSeq 4000. To build TCR beta libraries, CDR3 regions were amplified by Arm-PCR using iRepertoire HTBI primers. Before sequencing, the PCR products underwent gel purification. As for how the authors treated the data: Gene usage analysis of CDR3 amino acid clonotypes used the roughly 60 TRBV and 14 to 15 TRBJ segments found across samples. COPE and FqMerger were used to merge filtered high-quality paired reads into contigs. Contigs were aligned with BLAST to IMGT TRBV, TRBD and TRBJ reference genes, and CDR3 was defined per IMGT. Highly expanded clones were defined as clonotypes with a frequency above 0.1%. Shannon entropy served as the measure of repertoire diversity, while the Gini coefficient captured V-J evenness. A clonotype was considered public if more than one individual shared it. The public reads were run again by TCRdb, first through fastp at Q25 and then through MiXCR, and only productive beta chains were kept. CDR3 protein sequences are deduplicated, and each keeps its most common genes and DNA. It is TCRdb's table, rather than the study itself, that gives the V and J calls and clone size. This sample comprises around 480,000 distinct CDR3 sequences, roughly a sixth of them detected only once. Of the sample, 25% is held by the ten largest clones.

Measured from the cysteine to the phenylalanine, the CDR3 is 14 residues long. The kept DNA is CDR3 alone, 42 bases in frame from the first base. From V the trimming removes 3 bases and from J it removes 1 base, while the gene matches leave 3 bases of the junction unaccounted for. CDR1 is given as SGHRS and CDR2 as YFSETQ, both from the germline V gene. In addition, the sample was reused for a study of T cells in Graves' hyperthyroidism and ophthalmopathy. From that second study: Stable Graves' hyperthyroidism was defined as the absence of progression to ophthalmopathy over 18 months of follow-up. Hyperthyroidism patients were newly diagnosed, with disease duration under 2 months, and aged 18 to 65 years. The study excluded patients with uncontrolled infections, other autoimmune diseases, pregnancy or lactation. Clinical symptoms, serum thyroxine and TRAb, thyroid ultrasound, and orbital computed tomography formed the basis for the diagnoses. The TCR CDR3 was subjected to a first round of RT-PCR using the HTBI primer set and the Qiagen OneStep RT-PCR kit. Most expanded thyroid clonotypes (frequency above 0.001) were also detected in blood, a finding suggesting that blood repertoires may reflect thyroid immune responses. A 13 V-J signature model separated ophthalmopathy from stable hyperthyroidism, with 87.88% sensitivity and roughly 82% specificity in cross-validation and 80%/75% in testing. In validation, progression to ophthalmopathy was predicted by the model with approximately 67% sensitivity and 72% to 85% specificity, a median of around 6.5 months before onset. A discovery cohort of around 100 patients, roughly 45 with Graves' ophthalmopathy and 57 with stable Graves' hyperthyroidism, was used to find distinguishing TCR V-J signatures. An independent validation cohort of around 20 hyperthyroidism patients and about 16 patients who later progressed to ophthalmopathy tested prospective prediction of ophthalmopathy. The approximately 98 discovery patients were randomly divided into training and test sets at a 7:3 ratio. Thyroid tissue and blood T-cell repertoires from about six Graves' hyperthyroidism patients were also compared in the study. Once sampling was done, hyperthyroidism patients were given methimazole at a starting dose of 30 mg daily, whereas ophthalmopathy patients were given high-dose intravenous methylprednisolone. Libraries were constructed in a second round of multiplex PCR, after which size selection and purification were performed. Libraries were sequenced paired-end with 100 bp reads on an Illumina HiSeq2000. SOAPnuke was used to process the raw data, throwing out any read that contained adapters or uncalled bases, had a mean Phred below 15, or lacked an exact constant-primer or identifier match. COPE v1.2.5 was used to merge high-quality paired reads, and clonotypes were defined as unique nucleotide sequences. Clonotypes were aligned to IMGT TRBV, TRBD and TRBJ reference segments using MiTCR v1.1. Analysis was restricted to V-J combinations with a frequency above 0.0001, which covered approximately 99% of repertoires. A TCS score was defined as the ratio of F50 (clonal expansion) to E x V (chaos), with BLOSUM62-based TCRdist applied between CDR3 peptides within each V-J. Welch's t-statistics and random forest reduced around 520 V-J features to 13, which were used in a naive Bayes classifier (R e1071). No statistical method was used to fix the sample size in advance, and group allocation was not hidden from the investigators. The paper describes TCR Vbeta CDR3 sequencing of 135 peripheral blood samples, made up of some 42 ophthalmopathy patients, around 78 hyperthyroidism patients and around 17 progressor patients.

The TCR comes from a woman aged 35-65 years with Graves disease. Donor details come from another sample of the same person, matched by shared clones. The sample consisted of peripheral blood mononuclear cells (PBMCs), taken at new diagnosis, from a patient treated with antithyroid drugs. Here the chain combines TRBV5-1 and TRBJ2-7, and 8 junction bases match TRBD1. The encoded CDR3 is CASSWTGRSYEQYF. The sequence in DNA is TGCGCCAGCAGCTGGACAGGGCGGTCCTACGAGCAGTACTTC.